These 3 T cell receptor beta chains were sequenced from one sample in a study of blood T cell repertoires in COVID-19. Some clones are missing from TCRdb's copy, which holds only in-frame ones; the method was immunoSEQ multiplex PCR. The sample comprises under 200,000 clones, about 90% of which are singletons, and around 2.7% rests with the top ten. Sample: peripheral blood. The origin of the receptors is a man in his forties or fifties with active or convalescent COVID-19.

The chain employs TRBV9 and TRBJ1-1, with TRBD1 matching over 12 bases. V lost 4 bases, J lost 11 bases, and 12 bases stayed unmatched. Per germline, CDR1 SGDLS and CDR2 YYNGEE. This CDR3 has 15 amino acids. The CDR3 DNA sequence: TGTGCCAGCAGCTACGGCCGGGACAGGGGGCGGGAGGCTTTCTTT. Encoded protein: CASSYGRDRGREAFF. The full variable domain, completed using reference TRBV9 and TRBJ1-1, is DSGVTQTPKHLITATGQRVTLRCSPRSGDLSVYWYQQSLDQGLQFLIQYYNGEERAKGNILERFSAQQFPDLHSELNLSSLELGDSALYFCASSYGRDRGREAFFGQGTRLTVV.

The rearrangement uses TRBV12-5 and TRBJ1-1; 10 bases align to TRBD1. The CDR3 sequence is 15 residues long. V was clipped by 5 bases and J by 0 bases; unmatched bases: 3. Germline CDR1 is LGHNT and CDR2 is FRNRAP. CDR3 sequence reads: CASGEGQGLNTEAFF. The DNA for the CDR3 is TGTGCTAGTGGTGAGGGACAGGGGTTGAACACTGAAGCTTTCTTT.

This clone was seen only once. The chain recombines TRBV5-4 with TRBJ1-2; 8 nucleotides line up with TRBD1. This CDR3 region has 16 residues. The ends lost 3 bases at V and 2 bases at J; junction bases unmatched: 9. Germline loops: CDR1 SGHNT, CDR2 YYREEE (reference sequence). This chain's CDR3 is CASSSVRDRLNYGYTF. The CDR3 DNA reads as TGTGCCAGCAGCTCGGTTAGGGACAGGTTAAACTATGGCTACACCTTC.